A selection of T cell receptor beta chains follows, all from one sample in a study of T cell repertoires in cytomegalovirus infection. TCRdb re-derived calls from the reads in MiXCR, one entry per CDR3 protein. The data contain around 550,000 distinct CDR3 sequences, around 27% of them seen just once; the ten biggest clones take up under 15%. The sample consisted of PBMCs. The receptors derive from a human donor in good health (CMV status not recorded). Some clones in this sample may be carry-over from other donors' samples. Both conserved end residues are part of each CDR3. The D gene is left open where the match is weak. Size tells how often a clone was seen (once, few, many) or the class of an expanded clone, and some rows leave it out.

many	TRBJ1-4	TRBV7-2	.	TGTGCCAGCAGCTCGAGCACAGGCTTCGGCGAAAAACTGTTTTTT	CASSSSTGFGEKLFF
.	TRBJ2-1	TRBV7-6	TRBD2	TGTGCCAGCAGCTTGACAGGCCTAGCGGGAGTGTACAATGAGCAGTTCTTC	CASSLTGLAGVYNEQFF
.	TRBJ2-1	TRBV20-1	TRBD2	TGCAGTGCCAGCGATGCGGGAGGGCCTAGGGATGAGCAGTTCTTC	CSASDAGGPRDEQFF
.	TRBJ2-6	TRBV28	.	TGTGCCAGCAGTTTTGAAAGGGGGTCTGGGGCCAACGTCCTGACTTTC	CASSFERGSGANVLTF
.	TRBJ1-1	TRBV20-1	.	TGCAGTGCTAGCAGGTTGATGAACACTGAAGCTTTCTTT	CSASRLMNTEAFF
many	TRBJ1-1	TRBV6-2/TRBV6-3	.	TGTGCCAGCAGTTTGTGGACTGAAGCTTTCTTT	CASSLWTEAFF
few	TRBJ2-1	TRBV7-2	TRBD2	TGTGCCAGCAGCTTACCGACTAGCCTAATCTCCTACAATGAGCAGTTCTTC	CASSLPTSLISYNEQFF
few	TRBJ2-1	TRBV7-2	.	TGTGCCAGCAGCTGGGTTTCGGACGGCAACAATGAGCAGTTCTTC	CASSWVSDGNNEQFF
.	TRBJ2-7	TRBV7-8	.	TGTGCCAGCAGCTTAGGGGCTGGCTCCTACGAGCAGTACTTC	CASSLGAGSYEQYF
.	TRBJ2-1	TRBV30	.	TGTGCCTGGAGTGTACTAGTATTGGAGCGGGATGAGCAGTTCTTC	CAWSVLVLERDEQFF
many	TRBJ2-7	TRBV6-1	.	TGTGCCAGCAGTGAAGCGCAGCGATTCGAGCAGTACTTC	CASSEAQRFEQYF
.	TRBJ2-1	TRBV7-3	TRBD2	TGTGCCAGCAGCTTAAGTGTAGCGGGGCCGTACAATGAGCAGTTCTTC	CASSLSVAGPYNEQFF
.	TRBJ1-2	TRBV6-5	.	TGTGCCAGCAGGCCCCCCGGACGGCTTAAATTTGGCTACACCTTC	CASRPPGRLKFGYTF
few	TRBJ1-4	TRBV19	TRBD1	TGTGCCAGTAGAGTTCTGGACAGGGGTCATGAAAAACTGTTTTTT	CASRVLDRGHEKLFF
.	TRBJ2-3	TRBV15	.	TGTGCCACCAGCTCCCAGGGGAGAAGCACAGATACGCAGTATTTT	CATSSQGRSTDTQYF
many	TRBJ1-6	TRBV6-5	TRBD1	TGTGCCAGCACTCCCAGGGGGGGGACTAATTCACCCCTCCACTTT	CASTPRGGTNSPLHF
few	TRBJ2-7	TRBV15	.	TGTGCCACCAGCAGAGGGGGTACAGCGGGCGAGCAGTACTTC	CATSRGGTAGEQYF
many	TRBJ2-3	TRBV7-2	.	TGTGCCAGCAGCCCAGTTCTCGTCAGAGATACGCAGTATTTT	CASSPVLVRDTQYF
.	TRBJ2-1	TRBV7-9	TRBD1	TGTGCCAGCAGTTCACAACCGGGACAGGCCTACAATGAGCAGTTCTTC	CASSSQPGQAYNEQFF
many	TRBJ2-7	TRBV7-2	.	TGTGCCAGCAGCTTAGAAGAGGGAGAGCAGTACTTC	CASSLEEGEQYF
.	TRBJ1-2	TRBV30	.	TGTGCCTGGAGTACCAAAAGGGGGAACTATGGCTACACCTTC	CAWSTKRGNYGYTF
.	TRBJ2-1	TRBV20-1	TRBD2	TGCAGTGCTAGAGTGCCGGGACTAGCGGACCCTCGGGATGAGCAGTTCTTC	CSARVPGLADPRDEQFF
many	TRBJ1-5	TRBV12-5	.	TGTGCTAGTGGCAGGGAAAGCAATCAGCCCCAGCATTTT	CASGRESNQPQHF
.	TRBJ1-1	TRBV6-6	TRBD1	TGTGCCAGCAGTTTATACAGGGGGCTCGCGGGGACTGAAGCTTTCTTT	CASSLYRGLAGTEAFF
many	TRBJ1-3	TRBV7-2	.	TGTGCCAGCAGCTTATTTCCGGGGACTGGAAACACCATATATTTT	CASSLFPGTGNTIYF
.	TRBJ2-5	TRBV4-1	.	TGCGCCAGCGGCCAAGTTGGAGAGACCCAGTACTTC	CASGQVGETQYF
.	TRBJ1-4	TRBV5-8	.	TGTGCCAGCAGCTTGGCCGGGCACTCGAATGAAAAACTGTTTTTT	CASSLAGHSNEKLFF
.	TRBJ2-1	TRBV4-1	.	TGCGCCAGCAGCCAACCCTGGGCCGCAGGTGGGGAGCAGTTCTTC	CASSQPWAAGGEQFF
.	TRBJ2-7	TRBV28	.	TGTGCCAGCAGTCCATCCGCTAGTGGGATAAGCTACGAGCAGTACTTC	CASSPSASGISYEQYF
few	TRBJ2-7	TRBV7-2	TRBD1	TGTGCCAGCAGCCCTAAACCGGGACAGGGCTACGAGCAGTACTTC	CASSPKPGQGYEQYF
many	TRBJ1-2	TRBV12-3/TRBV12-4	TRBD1	TGTGCCAGCAGTTCGTGGCAGGGGGCATATGGCTACACCTTC	CASSSWQGAYGYTF
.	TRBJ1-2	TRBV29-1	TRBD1	TGCAGCTACGGACAGGGGGCAGACGGCTACACCTTC	CSYGQGADGYTF
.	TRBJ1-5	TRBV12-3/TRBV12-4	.	TGTGCCAGCAAGGGGGGGGCCGGTCAGCCCCAGCATTTT	CASKGGAGQPQHF
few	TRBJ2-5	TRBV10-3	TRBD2	TGTGCCATCAGTAAATTAGCGGGGAGCCCCCAAGAGACCCAGTACTTC	CAISKLAGSPQETQYF
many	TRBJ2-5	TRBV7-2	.	TGTGCCAGCAGCTTAGGCGCCCTCCGAGAGACCCAGTACTTC	CASSLGALRETQYF
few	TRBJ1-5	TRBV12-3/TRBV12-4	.	TGTGCCAGCAGTCACACTCAGGATAGCAATCAGCCCCAGCATTTT	CASSHTQDSNQPQHF
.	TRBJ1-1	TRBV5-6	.	TGTGCCAGCAGCTTGGCCAGGGCTGTCGGAGCTTTCTTT	CASSLARAVGAFF
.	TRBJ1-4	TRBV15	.	TGTGCCACCAGCAGAGATCGGGCAGGGCCTGAAAAACTGTTTTTT	CATSRDRAGPEKLFF
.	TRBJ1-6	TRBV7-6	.	TGTGCCAGCAGCTTAGGGCAGGGAAGGTATTCACCCCTCCACTTT	CASSLGQGRYSPLHF
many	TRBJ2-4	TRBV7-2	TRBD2	TGTGCCAGCAGCCCGGGGGGAGGGCTAGCGGACATTCAGTACTTC	CASSPGGGLADIQYF
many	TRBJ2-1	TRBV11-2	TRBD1	TGTGCCAGCAGCTCGGCTAGGCGGGACAGGGGCAATGAGCAGTTCTTC	CASSSARRDRGNEQFF
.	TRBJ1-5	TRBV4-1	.	TGCGCCAGCAGCCAAGGTAGCTACAATCAGCCCCAGCATTTT	CASSQGSYNQPQHF
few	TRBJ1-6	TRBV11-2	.	TGTGCCAGCAGCTTAAACACAAATAATTCACCCCTCCACTTT	CASSLNTNNSPLHF
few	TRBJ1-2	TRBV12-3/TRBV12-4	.	TGTGCCAGCAGTCGCGAGAGGGAAGGCTACACCTTC	CASSREREGYTF
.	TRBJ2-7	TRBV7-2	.	TGTGCCAGCAGCTTAACGAGTAGAGCGGCCCTCTACGAGCAGTACTTC	CASSLTSRAALYEQYF
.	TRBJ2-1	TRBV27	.	TGTGCCAGCAGTTTACTGCAGGGAACGATAAATGAGCAGTTCTTC	CASSLLQGTINEQFF
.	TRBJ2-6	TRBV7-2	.	TGTGCCAGCAGCACCCTGGGGGGCCGACCCCTCTCTGGGGCCAACGTCCTGACTTTC	CASSTLGGRPLSGANVLTF
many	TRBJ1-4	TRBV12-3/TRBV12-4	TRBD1	TGTGCCAGCAGCCCCGGACAGGGTAATGAAAAACTGTTTTTT	CASSPGQGNEKLFF
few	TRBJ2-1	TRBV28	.	TGTGCCAGCAGTCCAGGGGACACGAGAATCTACAATGAGCAGTTCTTC	CASSPGDTRIYNEQFF
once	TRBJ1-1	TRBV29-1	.	TGCAGCGTTGAAGATAGGCTGATGAACACTGAAGCTTTCTTT	CSVEDRLMNTEAFF
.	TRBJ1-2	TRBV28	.	TGTGCCGCAAAGGAGTGGGGGGAAAACTATGGCTACACCTTC	CAAKEWGENYGYTF
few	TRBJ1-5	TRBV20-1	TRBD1	TGCAGTGCTGGGGGACAGGGAGTCTTTGGCAATCAGCCCCAGCATTTT	CSAGGQGVFGNQPQHF
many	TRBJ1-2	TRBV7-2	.	TGTGCCAGCAGCCCCTCTAGGATAATTAACTATGGCTACACCTTC	CASSPSRIINYGYTF